This TCR beta chain appears in the sequencing data of a study of control samples from healthy donors and cancer patients. Clones were sequenced by immunoSEQ multiplex PCR, and TCRdb holds only the in-frame ones, with some missing. The repertoire holds some 79,000 clones, with 89% as singletons. CDR1 is MNHEY, CDR2 SVGEGT, per germline. Trimming took 2 bases from V and 3 from J, leaving 8 bases between them. This CDR3 contains 13 residues. The specimen sequenced was blood. J is TRBJ2-7 and V is TRBV6-2 or TRBV6-3; perhaps TRBD1 as D (5 bases). This sequence originates from a man over 45 in good health. The chain's CDR3 is CASSYPGYYEQYF. The CDR3 bases are TGTGCCAGCAGTTACCCAGGGTACTACGAGCAGTACTTC.